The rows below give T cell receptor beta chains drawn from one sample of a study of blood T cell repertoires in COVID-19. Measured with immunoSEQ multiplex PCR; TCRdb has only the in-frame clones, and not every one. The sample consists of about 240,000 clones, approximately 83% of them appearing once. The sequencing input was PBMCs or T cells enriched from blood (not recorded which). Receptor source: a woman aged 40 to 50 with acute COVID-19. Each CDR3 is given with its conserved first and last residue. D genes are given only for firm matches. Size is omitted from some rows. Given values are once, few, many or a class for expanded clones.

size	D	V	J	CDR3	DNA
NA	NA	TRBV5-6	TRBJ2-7	CASSLDRNYEQYF	TGTGCCAGCAGCTTGGACAGAAACTACGAGCAGTACTTC
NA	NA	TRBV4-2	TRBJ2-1	CASSQGRGTSGPEQFF	TGTGCCAGCAGCCAAGGACGGGGGACCTCGGGTCCTGAGCAGTTCTTC
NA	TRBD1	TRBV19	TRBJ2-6	CASSRRQGVTSGANVLTF	TGTGCCAGTAGTAGACGACAGGGGGTGACCTCTGGGGCCAACGTCCTGACTTTC
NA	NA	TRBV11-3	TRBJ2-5	CASSLGRAVQTQYF	TGTGCCAGCAGCCTTGGGCGAGCGGTACAGACCCAGTACTTC
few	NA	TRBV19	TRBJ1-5	CASSPQGTQPQHF	TGTGCCAGTAGTCCTCAGGGTACTCAGCCCCAGCATTTT
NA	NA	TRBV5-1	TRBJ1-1	CASSLYYRAGGTEAFF	TGCGCCAGCAGCTTGTATTACAGGGCTGGGGGCACTGAAGCTTTCTTT
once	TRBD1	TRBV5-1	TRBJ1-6	CASSLGQGNGSPLHF	TGCGCCAGCAGCTTGGGACAGGGTAATGGCTCACCCCTCCACTTT
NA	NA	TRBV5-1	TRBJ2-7	CASSGPPAYEQYF	TGCGCCAGCAGTGGCCCACCAGCCTACGAGCAGTACTTC
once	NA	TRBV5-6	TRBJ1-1	CASSLMRGTEAFF	TGTGCCAGCAGCTTAATGAGGGGGACTGAAGCTTTCTTT
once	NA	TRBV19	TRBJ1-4	CASSLRGGFHEKLFF	TGTGCCAGTAGTTTGAGGGGGGGATTCCACGAAAAACTGTTTTTT
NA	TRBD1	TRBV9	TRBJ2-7	CASSVGGQGDYEQYF	TGTGCCAGCAGCGTAGGGGGACAGGGGGACTACGAGCAGTACTTC
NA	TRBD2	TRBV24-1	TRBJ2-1	CATSDISLAGGNEQFF	TGTGCCACCAGTGATATTTCACTAGCGGGAGGCAATGAGCAGTTCTTC
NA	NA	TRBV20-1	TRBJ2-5	CSASRVASVQETQYF	TGCAGTGCTAGTCGCGTGGCTAGCGTGCAAGAGACCCAGTACTTC
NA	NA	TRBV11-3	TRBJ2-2	CASSLVDSSPFLTGELFF	TGTGCCAGCAGCTTAGTGGATAGCAGCCCTTTTCTCACCGGGGAGCTGTTTTTT
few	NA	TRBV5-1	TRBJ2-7	CASSRGGEQYF	TGCGCCAGCAGCCGGGGAGGCGAGCAGTACTTC
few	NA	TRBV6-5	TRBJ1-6	CASSKQDSPLHF	TGTGCCAGCAGTAAACAGGACTCACCCCTCCACTTT
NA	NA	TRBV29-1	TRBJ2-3	CSDKLSGTDTQYF	TGCAGCGACAAACTCAGCGGCACAGATACGCAGTATTTT
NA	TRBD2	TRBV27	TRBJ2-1	CASRRGRAPYNEQFF	TGTGCCAGCAGACGCGGGAGGGCCCCCTACAATGAGCAGTTCTTC
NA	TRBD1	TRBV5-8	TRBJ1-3	CASSEITGTAISGNTIYF	TGTGCCAGCAGCGAGATAACCGGGACAGCCATCTCTGGAAACACCATATATTTT
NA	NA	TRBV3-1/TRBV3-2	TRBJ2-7	CASSDGPSYEQYF	TGTGCCAGCAGCGATGGGCCCTCCTACGAGCAGTACTTC
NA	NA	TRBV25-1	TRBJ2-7	CASNPPSEQYF	TGTGCCAGCAATCCCCCCAGCGAGCAGTACTTC
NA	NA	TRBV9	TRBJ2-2	CASSVVPGNTGELFF	TGTGCCAGCAGCGTAGTGCCAGGCAACACCGGGGAGCTGTTTTTT
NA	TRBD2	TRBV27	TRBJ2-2	CASSLSGTITRELFF	TGTGCCAGCAGTCTTAGCGGGACGATCACCAGGGAGCTGTTTTTT
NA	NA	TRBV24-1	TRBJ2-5	CATSDRQLSRETQYF	TGTGCCACCAGTGACCGACAGCTATCGAGAGAGACCCAGTACTTC
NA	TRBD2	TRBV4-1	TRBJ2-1	CASSFFTSGALNEQFF	TGCGCCAGCAGCTTTTTCACTAGCGGAGCTCTCAATGAGCAGTTCTTC
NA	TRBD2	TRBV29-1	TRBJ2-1	CSMRRPGLAGGGEQFF	TGCAGCATGAGGCGTCCGGGACTAGCGGGAGGGGGTGAGCAGTTCTTC
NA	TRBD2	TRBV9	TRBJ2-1	CASSESGRAHYEQFF	TGTGCCAGCAGCGAAAGCGGGAGGGCCCATTATGAGCAGTTCTTC
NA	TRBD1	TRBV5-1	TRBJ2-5	CASSPGTGTNQETQYF	TGCGCCAGCAGCCCAGGGACAGGGACTAATCAAGAGACCCAGTACTTC
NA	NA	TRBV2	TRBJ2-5	CASSVGIQGPPQETQYF	TGTGCCAGCAGTGTCGGCATACAGGGCCCACCGCAAGAGACCCAGTACTTC
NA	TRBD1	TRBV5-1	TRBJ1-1	CASSYRDSEAFF	TGCGCCAGCAGCTACCGGGACAGTGAAGCTTTCTTT
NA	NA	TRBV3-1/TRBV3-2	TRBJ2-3	CASSQAGSGNTQYF	TGTGCCAGCAGCCAAGCCGGGAGTGGGAATACGCAGTATTTT
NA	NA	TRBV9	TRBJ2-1	CASSSRDSYLNEQFF	TGTGCCAGCAGCAGCCGGGACTCGTATCTCAATGAGCAGTTCTTC
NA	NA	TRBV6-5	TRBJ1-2	CASSPQGNYGYTF	TGTGCCAGCAGTCCACAGGGTAACTATGGCTACACCTTC
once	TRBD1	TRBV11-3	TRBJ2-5	CASSGRDRGETQYF	TGTGCCAGCAGCGGCCGGGACAGGGGTGAGACCCAGTACTTC
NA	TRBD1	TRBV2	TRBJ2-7	CASRLIRTGVSYEQYF	TGTGCCAGCAGGTTGATAAGGACAGGGGTCTCCTACGAGCAGTACTTC
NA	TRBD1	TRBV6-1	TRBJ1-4	CASSEQQPRQGGKLFF	TGTGCCAGCAGTGAACAACAACCTCGACAGGGTGGGAAACTGTTTTTT
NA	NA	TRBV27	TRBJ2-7	CASSLIRPPDSSPAQNYEQYF	TGTGCCAGCAGTTTAATCCGTCCCCCGGACTCCTCCCCTGCCCAAAACTACGAGCAGTACTTC
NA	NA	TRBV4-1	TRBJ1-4	CASSQDRTGEKLFF	TGCGCCAGCAGCCAAGATCGCACGGGGGAAAAACTGTTTTTT
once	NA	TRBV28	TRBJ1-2	CASSLGQPGGYTF	TGTGCCAGCAGTTTAGGACAGCCGGGGGGCTACACCTTC
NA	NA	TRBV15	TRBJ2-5	CATSRSLGDQETQYF	TGTGCCACCAGCAGAAGCCTGGGCGACCAAGAGACCCAGTACTTC
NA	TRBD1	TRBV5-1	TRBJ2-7	CASSLGTGKYEQYF	TGCGCCAGCAGCTTGGGGACAGGGAAATACGAGCAGTACTTC
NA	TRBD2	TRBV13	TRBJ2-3	CASSPPSGPVDTQYF	TGTGCCAGCAGCCCACCTAGCGGGCCGGTGGATACGCAGTATTTT
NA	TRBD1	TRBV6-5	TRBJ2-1	CASKVRDREYNEQFF	TGTGCCAGCAAAGTCCGGGACAGGGAATACAATGAGCAGTTCTTC
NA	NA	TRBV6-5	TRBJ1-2	CASSYVGGGGGYTF	TGTGCCAGCAGTTACGTTGGCGGGGGCGGCGGCTACACCTTC
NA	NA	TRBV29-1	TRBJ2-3	CSVEITASTDTQYF	TGCAGCGTTGAAATAACAGCTAGCACAGATACGCAGTATTTT
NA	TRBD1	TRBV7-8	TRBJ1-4	CASSVRDSSGKLFF	TGTGCCAGCAGCGTCCGGGACAGTTCTGGAAAACTGTTTTTT
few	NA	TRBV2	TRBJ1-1	CASSVGRQGSTEAFF	TGTGCCAGCAGTGTCGGCCGGCAGGGGAGCACTGAAGCTTTCTTT
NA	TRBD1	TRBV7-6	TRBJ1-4	CASSPSGTVNEKLFF	TGTGCCAGCAGCCCCTCCGGGACAGTCAATGAAAAACTGTTTTTT
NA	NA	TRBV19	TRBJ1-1	CASSINGEGDTEAFF	TGTGCCAGTAGTATAAATGGGGAAGGGGACACTGAAGCTTTCTTT
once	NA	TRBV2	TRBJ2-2	CASSVWRVTNTGELFF	TGTGCCAGCAGCGTCTGGCGGGTGACGAACACCGGGGAGCTGTTTTTT
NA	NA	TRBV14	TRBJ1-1	CASSPGGKNTEAFF	TGTGCCAGCAGCCCCGGGGGGAAGAACACTGAAGCTTTCTTT
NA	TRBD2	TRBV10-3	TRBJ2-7	CAISESRAGSGEQYF	TGTGCCATCAGTGAGTCGAGAGCGGGATCTGGCGAGCAGTACTTC
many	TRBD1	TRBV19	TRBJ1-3	CASSIDRTGLGGNTIYF	TGTGCCAGTAGTATAGATCGGACAGGCCTGGGGGGAAACACCATATATTTT
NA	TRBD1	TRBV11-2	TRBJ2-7	CASRRTGTGSFHEQYF	TGTGCCAGCAGAAGGACCGGGACAGGGAGTTTCCACGAGCAGTACTTC
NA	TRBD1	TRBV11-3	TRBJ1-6	CASSRQGVNSPLHF	TGTGCCAGCAGCCGACAGGGGGTTAATTCACCCCTCCACTTT
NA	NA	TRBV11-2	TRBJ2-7	CASSLGQALTYEQYF	TGTGCCAGCAGCTTAGGACAGGCCCTTACCTACGAGCAGTACTTC